The text below deals with one T cell receptor (beta chain). The table lists this clone with a few counts. Its antigen is not yet known. Nothing much larger sits one base from this clone, and base qualities are not available. This sample stems from a study of cytomegalovirus exposure and HLA in healthy donors (dated by TCRdb to 2017 to 2019). Regarding the complete study: According to an earlier analysis of around 600 of the donors, some 170 million T cells yielded 117 million unique TCR beta sequences and roughly 280 Gb of sequence data. All discovery cohort repertoires had been generated using a single sequencing platform. Donor age, sex, ethnicity and CMV serostatus were compiled alongside the repertoire data. Of the roughly 390 genotyped donors, 65% to 90% fell in the genetic ancestry cluster associated with self-reported Caucasian donors. Among a few hundred genotyped donors of the cohort, an average of approximately 250,000 unique TCR beta nucleotide sequences were sequenced per donor, around 20% of them non-productive. Roughly 300 gigabases of sequencing data and 75 million to 85 million unique TCR sequences made up an early release that covered fewer than 650 HLA-typed donors. A later analysis re-analyzed previously published TCR beta repertoires from 650 to 800 donors and added high-resolution HLA genotyping to study TCR occurrence patterns. About five DR-DQ haplotypes were treated as single units for association and clustering because of strong linkage in the cohort. Typing coverage differed by locus: A, B, C, DRB1 and DQB1 were typed in roughly 620-630 donors, DQA1 in about 500, DPA1 in around 600, and DPB1 in 472. The study used immunosequencing to profile the T cell repertoires of 666 subjects and linked those repertoires to cytomegalovirus serostatus. A separate validation cohort of approximately 120 different subjects was used in addition to the approximately 640-subject first cohort. The study was designed to test whether signatures of past pathogen exposure could be identified by cataloging public T cell receptors. Rather than using new phenotypic data, the later analysis identified candidate immune exposures from TCR beta sequences and from how often those sequences occurred across donors. Class I and class II HLA loci were covered by the typing at four-digit resolution. The study combined high-throughput TCR immunosequencing, statistical association of individual TCRs with disease status, and machine learning to predict cytomegalovirus infection status. An earlier analysis of fewer than 700 of the donors applied high-throughput TCR beta sequencing to assess whether each TCR beta V gene segment acted as functional or pseudogenic. A later genetic analysis used genome-wide SNP genotypes for about 55% of the 666 donors, treating that subset as a discovery cohort.

In total, around 600 healthy bone marrow donors made up the cohort. At the time of sampling, all cohort members were nominally healthy, though unrecorded immune exposures were likely present. The donor tested CMV seronegative and was one of the 352 seronegative cohort members. Every donor gave a peripheral blood sample, and the peripheral blood mononuclear cells from that sample were used for TCR beta sequencing. The Qiagen DNeasy Blood Extraction Kit was used to extract genomic DNA from the blood cell samples. The library was produced with the immunoSEQ multiplex PCR assay. The multiplex PCR relied on a mix of 60 forward primers for TCR Vbeta segments and 13 reverse primers for TCR Jbeta segments. Amplification of the CDR3 region of rearranged TCR beta genes was performed with a multiplex PCR assay on genomic DNA. Amplified TCR beta libraries were sequenced as 87-base-pair reads on the Illumina HiSeq System. Per the source publication's procedure: In a later analysis, around 80 million unique TCR beta chains were counted across the approximately 640 repertoires, and approximately 11 million of these chains were shared by at least two donors. A nearest-neighbor algorithm error-corrected the raw reads and collapsed the reads into unique sequences, merging closely related sequences to remove PCR and sequencing errors. V, D and J gene segments were assigned by aligning CDR3 sequences to IMGT reference sequences. For a sequence to be retained, at least a six-nucleotide match to both a V gene segment and a J gene segment was required. Rearrangements were classified as productive when the CDR3 lacked stop codons and remained in frame with V and J, and all other rearrangements were classified as non-productive. CDR3 was defined according to IMGT convention as the region running from the second conserved V-encoded cysteine to the conserved J-encoded phenylalanine. The earlier analysis of some 600 of the donors excluded sequences that lacked an unambiguous match to a single V gene segment. In an earlier analysis of almost 600 of the donors, a V segment was called functional when productive rearrangements were above 56.7%, and segregating when the standard deviation between donors exceeded 5%. A statistical classification framework was built to diagnose cytomegalovirus status from the catalog of TCR beta chain sequences. A later analysis assigned V and J genes by comparing TCR nucleotide sequences with IMGT/GENE-DB human TR gene sequences. The TCRdist pipeline was used in a later analysis to assign CDR3 sequences and most-parsimonious VDJ recombination scenarios. In a later analysis, each TCR beta chain was defined by its CDR3 amino acid sequence together with its V-gene family, and reads without a unique V-gene family were excluded. As a way to deal with suspected cross-contamination and a sequencing artifact, a later analysis dropped roughly 620 nucleotide sequences that were highly shared and had low generation probability. For each public chain, a later analysis derived a clonal expansion index from normalized ranks of inferred template counts within each repertoire. In a later analysis, generation probabilities were computed with a VDJ recombination model fitted to out-of-frame rearrangements, and the resulting probabilities were checked against IGoR. A later analysis scored TCR-TCR, TCR-HLA and TCR-CMV co-occurrence with hypergeometric tests, applying a repertoire-size bias correction to TCR pairs. False discovery rates were estimated in a later analysis by permuting HLA or CMV assignments 20 times. In a later analysis, co-occurring TCRs were grouped using DBSCAN, with TCRdist sequence similarity added in when clustering inside HLA-allele-positive subsets. For co-occurrence clustering, repertoires with fewer than 30,000 or more than 120,000 public chains were excluded, along with a handful of repertoires with anomalous nucleotide sharing. The clones in this table, taken by TCRdb from immuneACCESS, are in-frame only. Not every clone is retained; where verified, under half of the shortfall comes from an unresolved V gene, and the cause of the rest is unknown. V and J calls and clone size follow that table, whereas D and trimming were derived from the DNA. Counted in this sample were some 180,000 clones; 65% to 85% of them appeared once. About 2.8% of the sample lies in the top ten.

Findings and caveats that apply to the study as a whole: A further reported finding was that TCR beta sequences accurately predicted the HLA-A and HLA-B alleles for most subjects in the first cohort. Correlated functional status among segregating V segments might be attributable to linkage disequilibrium, but an unknown experimental factor could not be ruled out. In both the original and validation cohorts, the classifier was reported to diagnose cytomegalovirus status with high specificity and sensitivity. An association between a missense DCLRE1C variant and V-gene and J-gene trimming of TCR beta chains was found in a later genetic analysis and replicated in an independent cohort. A later analysis reported that several top co-occurrence clusters appeared linked to parvovirus B19, influenza, CMV and Epstein-Barr virus. Some IMGT-functional V segments, including TRBV6-2 and TRBV6-3, could not be told apart with the 87-base-pair reads, so those segments were excluded. According to the authors, the approach could potentially be generalized to other disease states and immunological phenotypes. In an earlier analysis of fewer than 700 of the donors, most TCR beta V segments appeared in productive rearrangements about 90% or about 30% of the time, broadly matching IMGT annotations. Roughly uniform sequencing depth across donors was assumed in presence/absence analyses, although this assumption may not hold. The study gave a list of under 200 TCR beta chains associated with cytomegalovirus. Because some donors lacked HLA typing at each locus, the association tests relied only on the typed subset. For the cohort, immune exposure information was limited to CMV serostatus. In a later analysis, 15,000 to 20,000 TCR beta sequences were associated with specific HLA alleles at a false discovery rate of 0.05. In a later analysis, most CMV-associated TCR beta chains were found to appear HLA-restricted, with HLA associations seemingly driven largely by CMV exposure. While some public TCRs were present in many individuals, most TCR sequences turned up only very rarely across donors. The earlier analysis of some 540 of the donors excluded 15 to 20 rarely observed V segments, including chromosome 9 orphons, because counts were too low. A cluster of highly shared sequence variants was judged likely to represent a technical artifact of the sequencing pipeline. The cohort was sequenced for TCR beta chains only, and without alpha or paired-chain data the features that could be detected were limited. In a later genetic analysis, fewer N-insertions in productive TCRs were reported among donors in an Asian-associated ancestry cluster than the roughly 700-donor mean. Strong co-occurrence of HLA alleles, especially DR and DQ, made assigning TCR associations to individual alleles difficult. In a later analysis, the rate of TCR association differed among HLA loci, with DRB1 alleles having the most associated TCRs and HLA-C alleles having the fewest. Compared with equally common non-associated chains, HLA-associated TCR beta chains in a later analysis were more clonally expanded and had lower generation probabilities. In vitro tests confirmed that three of the cytomegalovirus-associated TCR beta chains recognize cytomegalovirus antigens.

V is cut by 5 bases and J by 5 bases, and the space between the germline ends is 16 bases. According to the germline V gene, CDR1 reads SQVTM and CDR2 reads ANQGSEA. There are 14 amino acids in the CDR3, from cysteine to phenylalanine inclusive. The retained sequence is limited to the CDR3, 42 bases, with the frame set at the first base. Recombination linked TRBV29-1 to TRBJ2-1; the D segment cannot be called with confidence. The source is a woman aged 25 to 39 in good health and CMV-seronegative. Sequencing was carried out using PBMCs. DNA sequence: TGCAGCGTTATCCCGGAGCTATTCAACAATGAGCAGTTCTTC. This is translated as CSVIPELFNNEQFF.